One TCR beta chain is described in this entry. Its binding antigen is unknown. Per-base quality was not reported, and no clone a single base away is much larger than it. Libraries were prepared through 5' RACE. For sequencing, an Illumina HiSeq 2000 was employed. A universal primer binding site was introduced by template switching, and a unique molecular identifier was present in the final cDNA, enabling accurate counting of TCR cDNA molecules. Specific primers in the conserved constant-segment region were used to synthesize first-strand cDNA for TCR alpha and beta chains. To control for contamination, every cDNA library carried two barcodes: a SMART-Mk sample barcode plus Illumina barcodes. TruSeq adapter sequences and Illumina sample barcodes were added in two successive PCR steps. Sequencing of the TCR alpha and beta cDNA libraries was done on the Illumina HiSeq platform using custom primers. For the original study's pipeline: MiGEC processed the raw reads to extract unique molecular identifiers, while MiXCR was used to determine the CDR3 positions. For each individual, recombination models were inferred using an EM algorithm with the repgenHMM and IGoR tools. Shared clonotypes were analyzed with the tcR package in R, and sharing was normalized by the product of cloneset sizes. Out-of-frame nonproductive sequences were analyzed to study raw recombination free of thymic and clonal selection effects. TCRdb's own reprocessing of the public reads used fastp at Q25 and MiXCR and kept productive beta chains. All rows with the same CDR3 protein become a single entry with the most common DNA and genes. These V and J calls rely on TCRdb rather than the paper's analysis. For this sample there are 300,000 to 400,000 distinct CDR3 sequences; more than 9% appear just once. Clones ranked in the top ten supply around 6.9% of the sample.

The CDR3 covers 12 residues, taking in both the cysteine and the phenylalanine. Only the CDR3 DNA is retained, 36 bases long and in frame from the first base. CDR1 and CDR2 were assigned from the germline V gene as MGHRA and YSYEKL. Cut back by 2 bases and 7 bases, the V and J ends lie 8 bases apart. Every donor was a healthy Caucasian. Three pairs of female monozygotic twins, all aged roughly 18 to 29 years, were included in the twin cohort. Positive isolation kits from Invitrogen were used to isolate CD4+ and CD8+ T cell populations. These data belong to a study of identical twins (dated by TCRdb to the mid-2010s). Broadly, across the study: The study deep-sequenced TCR alpha and beta repertoires from monozygotic twins, unrelated adults of various ages and cord blood to test whether fetal clonotypes persist. To rule out contamination, the twin experiments were replicated at different times with different library preparation protocols. Overall results and qualifications from the work: In monozygotic twins, recombination models systematically underestimated out-of-frame TCR alpha sharing, but the models matched the sharing seen between unrelated individuals. Excess twin sharing in beta out-of-frame sequences was weaker because fewer shared sequences lowered the signal-to-noise ratio. Fewer insertions were carried by abundant cord blood beta clonotypes, a similar but weaker trend appeared in young adult naive repertoires, and no such trend appeared in memory repertoires. Invariant T cells such as MAIT and iNKT could partly confound zero-insertion analyses, though diverse VJ usage argued against this for most clonotypes. Compared with coincidental sharing between unrelated individuals, an excess of low generation-probability sequences was observed among out-of-frame TCR alpha sequences shared between twins. Because the same donors could not be followed over many years, the conclusions depended on cross-sectional statistical analysis.

This same sample was also taken into another study, of yellow fever vaccine responses in identical twins. The second paper further reports: The T cell response to vaccination in identical twins was reported by the authors to appear partly convergent and partly personalized. In identical twins, the study followed T cell clones that responded to the vaccine with precision.

This receptor chain uses TRBV4-1 and TRBJ2-5; the D gene assignment is ambiguous. This sequence was found in a woman between 18 and 29 years old in good health. The sequenced sample consisted of CD8+ T cells sorted from blood. The CDR3 has the sequence CASSQPVGTQYF. In nucleotides, the sequence is TGCGCCAGCAGCCAACCAGTTGGGACCCAGTACTTC.